Here is one TCR beta chain with its context. There is no known antigen for this receptor. No base qualities exist here, and no much larger clone lies one base off it. The data were obtained in a study of T cell responses to AZD1222 COVID-19 vaccine (dated by TCRdb to the early 2020s). In terms of the full investigation: Because spike-specific TCR depth and breadth did not differ between the two schedules, AZD1222 recipients who got a second dose at roughly 4 weeks were pooled with those who got a second dose at roughly 12 weeks. A total of approximately 230 trial participants underwent TCR sequencing, of whom some 210 received two doses of AZD1222 and about 26 received two doses of the MenACWY control vaccine. Trial participants were enrolled by age into 18-55, 56-69 and 70-plus year subgroups, with 148, 28 and 57 TCR-sequenced participants respectively. General findings and caveats noted by the study authors: Only a handful of AZD1222 recipients were SARS-CoV-2 seropositive at baseline, limiting conclusions about previously exposed vaccinees. Epitopes outside the regions mutated in the B.1.351 and B.1.1.7 variants were reportedly recognized by nearly half of the unique spike-specific TCRs. In the small 56-69-year group, the increase in depth fell short of significance, most likely because of low power. No day 14 peak-response samples were available, so repertoires were characterized only after the peak T cell response. Vaccine-associated CD4 TCRs spanned the whole spike protein, with dominant responses in regions 160-218 and 743-854. After two AZD1222 doses, both the breadth and the depth of spike-specific TCRs were significantly higher than at day 0 and than in MenACWY recipients. Participants were mostly white British and included more females than males, and it was suggested by the authors that clonal diversity may have been underestimated.

The time point label, read with the paper, signifies: baseline before first vaccination. Vaccinee samples came from UK trials COV001 and COV002, including a single-blind randomized controlled phase 2/3 trial of AZD1222 (ChAdOx1 nCoV-19) in healthy adults. Trial participant PBMC samples were collected at day 0 and day 28 after the second dose for TCRbeta chain sequencing. The CDR3 regions of human TCRbeta chains were subjected to immunosequencing. The original pipeline was this. Repertoire TCRs were matched against a reference library of SARS-CoV-2-specific TCRs generated with the MIRA antigen-specificity platform. Breadth was defined as the fraction of unique TCRs that were SARS-CoV-2-associated, and depth was defined as the fraction of total T cells that were SARS-CoV-2-associated. Each spike-specific TCR was assigned to its reactive spike region and to a CD4 or CD8 class using the MIRA data. Log10-transformed breadth and depth values were compared by one-way ANOVA with Sidak's multiple comparisons tests. TCRdb holds this immuneACCESS table with in-frame rearrangements only. Some clones are missing; in checked studies, unresolved V genes explain under half, and the rest has no known cause. V and J calls and clone size are given by that table; D and trimming were obtained from the DNA. The sample has about 210,000 clones on record, around 92% of them singletons. The top ten clones comprise 1% to 1.5% of the sample.

The receptor was isolated from an adult in good health. This specimen was peripheral blood, taken on day 0 of AZD1222 vaccination.

The CDR3 region: CASSHDREVSEQFF. The DNA sequence is as follows: TGTGCCAGCAGCCATGACAGGGAGGTCAGTGAGCAGTTCTTC. Recombination joined TRBV4-2 with TRBJ2-1, and perhaps TRBD1 as D gene, on 7 matching bases. The germline V gene sets CDR1 to LGHNA and CDR2 to YNFKEQ. The CDR3 runs 14 residues from the cysteine to the phenylalanine. Just CDR3 DNA is preserved here, 42 bases in frame from base 1. Deletion took 3 bases off V and 9 bases off J, with a span of 15 bases between the germline ends.